The 21 T cell receptor beta chains reported below all come from one sample, sequenced in a study of regulatory T cells. Primers: 52 TRBV forward and 13 TRBJ reverse. Measured with immunoSEQ multiplex PCR; TCRdb has only the in-frame clones, and not every one. The data contain about 30,000 clones, around 90% of them singletons. Study-level findings and limits: Hydrophobic residues at CDR3 positions 6 and 7 were enriched in conventional CD4+ T cells of CD3G-deficient patients.

Their antigens are not known. Sequencing used conventional CD4+ T cells sorted from blood. The receptor source for this set is a person aged 18 to 35 with CD3G deficiency.

CDR3 sequence reads: CASSVVGGLADTQYF. Written as DNA, the CDR3 is TGTGCCAGCAGCGTAGTGGGGGGGCTGGCCGATACGCAGTATTTT. The rearrangement joins TRBV9 to TRBJ2-3, with a tentative D call TRBD2 (7 bases). CDR1 SGDLS and CDR2 YYNGEE come from the germline V gene. The CDR3 totals 15 residues. Trimming removed 0 bases from V and 6 bases from J, with 14 bases in between.

The V call is TRBV6-1, the J call TRBJ1-2; D may be TRBD1 (5 bases). This CDR3 has 12 amino acids. CDR1 is MNHNS, CDR2 SASEGT, per germline. V lost 2 bases to trimming and J lost 6 bases, with 7 bases between them. This CDR3 reads CASSETTDGYTF. The CDR3 nucleotides read TGTGCCAGCAGTGAAACGACAGATGGCTACACCTTC.

The chain recombines TRBV28 with TRBJ2-5; 8 bases are shared with TRBD2. The trim removed 5 bases at V and 5 bases at J, leaving 10 bases unmatched. Germline V gene sequence: CDR1 MDHEN, CDR2 SYDVKM. The CDR3 is made up of 15 amino acids. The CDR3 region has the DNA TGTGCCAGCAGTCCCCGCGGGGGGCGGGGGGAGACCCAGTACTTC. Protein sequence: CASSPRGGRGETQYF. Full variable domain (outside the CDR3, taken from reference TRBV28 and TRBJ2-5): DVKVTQSSRYLVKRTGEKVFLECVQDMDHENMFWYRQDPGLGLRLIYFSYDVKMKEKGDIPEGYSVSREKKERFSLILESASTNQTSMYLCASSPRGGRGETQYFGPGTRLLVL.

This clone appeared once. The chain carries TRBV11-2 and TRBJ2-1, with TRBD1 as a possible D gene (6 bases). Trimming removed 5 bases at V and 4 bases at J, with 15 bases between. The CDR3 is 15 amino acids. Looked up from germline, CDR1 is SGHAT and CDR2 is FQNNGV. CDR3 in amino acids: CASSPDRIFYNEQFF. The CDR3 DNA follows: TGTGCCAGCAGCCCCGACAGGATCTTTTACAATGAGCAGTTCTTC.

This chain uses TRBV19 with TRBJ2-1; D tentatively fits TRBD1 or TRBD2 (5 bases each). The CDR3 is 15 amino acids. V gave up 3 bases and J gave up 4 bases, with 13 bases separating them. CDR1 is LNHDA and CDR2 is SQIVND in the germline V gene (reference sequence). The CDR3, as DNA: TGTGCCAGTAGTATCCCGGGACCTTATTACAATGAGCAGTTCTTC. Protein: CASSIPGPYYNEQFF.

V gene TRBV7-2 combines with J gene TRBJ1-1; no definite D call. The V gene's germline CDR1 is SGHTA and CDR2 FQGNSA. The CDR3 has 15 residues. Trimming stripped 1 base from V and 3 bases from J, with 12 bases between. The DNA for the CDR3 is TGTGCCAGCAGCTTAGGTGTTGTTATGGACACTGAAGCTTTCTTT. This translates into CASSLGVVMDTEAFF.

The rearrangement links TRBV5-1 to TRBJ2-3, with D possibly being TRBD2 (5 bases). The CDR3 totals 14 residues. V dropped 4 bases and J dropped 3 bases, with 12 bases sitting between them. Germline-derived CDR1 and CDR2 are SGHRS and YFSETQ. CDR3 bases: TGCGCCAGCAGCGCCGCGGGCCGTACAGATACGCAGTATTTT. Translation: CASSAAGRTDTQYF.

The chain recombines TRBV28 with TRBJ2-1; D is uncertain. V gave up 4 bases and J gave up 8 bases, with 12 bases separating them. In germline, CDR1 is MDHEN, CDR2 SYDVKM. The CDR3 covers 13 residues. CDR3 amino acids: CASSSSSTHEQFF. The CDR3 DNA reads TGTGCCAGCAGTTCCTCTTCGACCCATGAGCAGTTCTTC.

For the CDR3, the DNA is TGTGCCATCAGACAGGGCAGCACCGGGGAGCTGTTTTTT. As protein: CAIRQGSTGELFF. The chain couples TRBV10-3 to TRBJ2-2, with D possibly matching TRBD1 (6 bases). V was clipped by 6 bases and J by 4 bases, with 9 bases between them. Per the germline V gene, CDR1 is ENHRY and CDR2 is SYGVKD. The CDR3 runs 13 residues.

This clone came up once. V and J are TRBV7-9 and TRBJ2-1; TRBD2 matches at 11 bases. V was pared by 5 bases and J by 3 bases, with 3 bases of the junction left unmatched. The CDR3 covers 15 residues. From germline, CDR1 is SEHNR and CDR2 FQNEAQ (reference sequence). The CDR3 spells CASSAGLAGYNEQFF. The CDR3 bases are TGTGCCAGCAGCGCTGGACTAGCGGGCTACAATGAGCAGTTCTTC.

The V gene is TRBV7-9, the J gene TRBJ2-1; 11 bases align to TRBD1. Unmatched junction bases numbered 6, after V lost 5 bases and J lost 15 bases. This CDR3 region has 12 residues. Germline V CDR1 and CDR2: SEHNR, FQNEAQ (reference sequence). The CDR3, as DNA: TGTGCCAGCAGCCACGGACAGGGGGCTTGGTTCTTC. Its translation is CASSHGQGAWFF.

This clone was seen a few times. This rearrangement joins TRBV6-1 to TRBJ2-7; D not resolved. The V and J ends lost 0 bases and 0 bases respectively, with 9 bases between them. The length of the CDR3 is 15 residues. CDR1 MNHNS and CDR2 SASEGT come from the germline V gene. The CDR3 nucleotides are TGTGCCAGCAGTGAAGCGATGACGAGCTCCTACGAGCAGTACGTC. Its translation is CASSEAMTSSYEQYV.

The chain combines TRBV6-1 with TRBJ1-2; D remains ambiguous. V was cut by 0 bases and J by 8 bases, with 13 bases left in between. This CDR3 is 14 amino acids long. Germline V gene lookup returns CDR1 MNHNS and CDR2 SASEGT. The CDR3 DNA sequence: TGTGCCAGCAGTGAAGCTAGGAGGGCGGGAGGCTACACCTTC. It encodes CASSEARRAGGYTF.

The rearrangement links TRBV6-1 to TRBJ2-7; 9 bases agree with TRBD1. Unmatched junction bases numbered 9, after V lost 9 bases and J lost 3 bases. The CDR3 runs 14 residues. Germline-derived CDR1 and CDR2 are MNHNS and SASEGT. Here the CDR3 reads CASAWDRANYEQYF. The CDR3 DNA follows: TGTGCCAGTGCCTGGGACAGGGCAAACTACGAGCAGTACTTC.

The V call is TRBV5-1, the J call TRBJ2-3; D might be TRBD1 or TRBD2, each matching 6 bases. The CDR3 is 14 amino acids. CDR1 and CDR2 (germline): SGHRS, YFSETQ. The V and J ends lost 6 bases and 0 bases respectively, with 11 bases between them. CDR3 loop: CASKTGASTDTQYF. In nucleotides, the CDR3 is TGCGCCAGCAAGACGGGGGCTAGCACAGATACGCAGTATTTT.

The rearrangement uses TRBV6-1 and TRBJ2-7; 13 bases are shared with TRBD2. The J segment lost 4 bases and the V segment lost 3 bases, leaving 6 bases of the junction unmatched. Germline values: CDR1 MNHNS, CDR2 SASEGT. The CDR3 sequence is 16 residues long. This chain's CDR3 is CASSDGLAGVKYEQYF. The DNA of the CDR3 is TGTGCCAGCAGTGACGGACTAGCGGGAGTGAAATACGAGCAGTACTTC.

The genes are TRBV6-5 and TRBJ1-6, with a possible D match to TRBD1 (5 bases). Germline V gives CDR1 MNHEY, CDR2 SVGAGI. CDR3 length: 15 residues. Trimming cost V 2 bases and J 7 bases, with 12 bases left between them. The CDR3 region is CASSYAGGLNSPLHF. The CDR3 DNA sequence: TGTGCCAGCAGTTACGCGGGGGGATTGAATTCACCCCTCCACTTT.

CDR3 loop: CASPRTSGSVLRHEQYV. CDR3 bases: TGTGCCAGCCCAAGGACTAGCGGCTCAGTACTGAGGCACGAGCAGTACGTC. The chain employs TRBV5-3 and TRBJ2-7, with TRBD2 matching 10 bases. TRBV5-3 is sorted into the ORF group, with uncertain function. This CDR3 region has 17 residues. The trim removed 8 bases at V and 5 bases at J, leaving 19 bases unmatched.

The chain carries TRBV11-2 and TRBJ2-3; D is uncertain. The CDR3 contains 15 residues. Trimming removed 4 bases from V and 5 bases from J, with 16 bases in between. From germline, CDR1 is SGHAT and CDR2 FQNNGV. CDR3 sequence (DNA): TGTGCCAGCAGCTCCAGTAATCCGGGCGTAGATACGCAGTATTTT. As protein: CASSSSNPGVDTQYF.

The chain joins TRBV28 to TRBJ2-1, with D uncertain. CDR1 is MDHEN and CDR2 is SYDVKM in the germline V gene. The length of the CDR3 is 14 residues. V was clipped by 4 bases and J by 10 bases, with 17 bases between them. The CDR3 spells CASSSPPNTLEQFF. The DNA for the CDR3 is TGTGCCAGCAGTTCACCCCCGAATACCTTGGAGCAGTTCTTC.

The chain has TRBV6-1 and TRBJ2-7; no definite D call. Trimming took 2 bases from V and 5 from J, leaving 7 bases between them. CDR3 size: 12 residues. Germline V gene lookup returns CDR1 MNHNS and CDR2 SASEGT. The CDR3 coding sequence is TGTGCCAGCAGTGAACATTGGAACGAGCAGTACTTC. Translation gives CASSEHWNEQYF.